A selection of T cell receptor beta chains follows, all from one sample in a study of blood T cell repertoires in COVID-19. Clones were read by immunoSEQ multiplex PCR, and TCRdb kept only the in-frame ones, dropping some. Found here are about 270,000 clones, 81% of them singletons; the top ten hold 2.5% to 3%. Sequencing was carried out using peripheral blood. The receptors here all came from an older woman with active or convalescent COVID-19. Each CDR3 is given with its conserved first and last residue. The D gene is left open where the match is weak. Only part of the rows carry a size: once, few, many, or a class if the clone is expanded.

d_call: -; clone_size: -; v_call: TRBV6-1; j_call: TRBJ2-4; cdr3_nt: TGTGCCAGCAGTGAGGCCCAAAGAAACATTCAGTACTTC; cdr3_aa: CASSEAQRNIQYF
d_call: TRBD1; clone_size: -; v_call: TRBV6-5; j_call: TRBJ1-2; cdr3_nt: TGTGCCAGCAGGGGGACAGCGGAGCCCTGGTATGGCTACACCTTC; cdr3_aa: CASRGTAEPWYGYTF
d_call: -; clone_size: -; v_call: TRBV9; j_call: TRBJ1-6; cdr3_nt: TGTGCCAGCAGCGTATCTACGGGGGACCAACCAGGGTATAATTCACCCCTCCACTTT; cdr3_aa: CASSVSTGDQPGYNSPLHF
d_call: TRBD1; clone_size: -; v_call: TRBV2; j_call: TRBJ1-2; cdr3_nt: TGTGCCAGCAGCAGGCGACAGGGGGGTGGCTACACCTTC; cdr3_aa: CASSRRQGGGYTF
d_call: TRBD1; clone_size: -; v_call: TRBV25-1; j_call: TRBJ1-1; cdr3_nt: TGTGCCAGCAGTGCATGGACAGGGGGCCTGAACACTGAAGCTTTCTTT; cdr3_aa: CASSAWTGGLNTEAFF
d_call: -; clone_size: -; v_call: TRBV6-5; j_call: TRBJ1-2; cdr3_nt: TGTGCCAGCAGTTACATCCCGGGGTTAATCTATGGCTACACCTTC; cdr3_aa: CASSYIPGLIYGYTF
d_call: TRBD2; clone_size: once; v_call: TRBV5-1; j_call: TRBJ2-2; cdr3_nt: TGCGCCAGCAGCTTGTCCCTAGCGGGTAACACCGGGGAGCTGTTTTTT; cdr3_aa: CASSLSLAGNTGELFF
d_call: TRBD1; clone_size: -; v_call: TRBV29-1; j_call: TRBJ1-2; cdr3_nt: TGCAGCGGCGACAGGGGTGATGGCTACACCTTC; cdr3_aa: CSGDRGDGYTF
d_call: -; clone_size: -; v_call: TRBV7-6; j_call: TRBJ2-7; cdr3_nt: TGTGCCAGCAGCTTGGACACCTCGAGCTCCTACGAGCAGTACTTC; cdr3_aa: CASSLDTSSSYEQYF
d_call: TRBD1; clone_size: -; v_call: TRBV7-2; j_call: TRBJ2-1; cdr3_nt: TGTGCCAGCAGCCCGGCAGGGGGCCCTGGGACAGACAATGAGCAGTTCTTC; cdr3_aa: CASSPAGGPGTDNEQFF
d_call: TRBD2; clone_size: once; v_call: TRBV10-3; j_call: TRBJ2-3; cdr3_nt: TGTGCCATCAGTAAACTAGCGGGGGGGCCAGATACGCAGTATTTT; cdr3_aa: CAISKLAGGPDTQYF
d_call: TRBD1; clone_size: -; v_call: TRBV7-2; j_call: TRBJ1-2; cdr3_nt: TGTGCCAGCAGCTTCGCCACAGGGGTCGACTATGGCTACACCTTC; cdr3_aa: CASSFATGVDYGYTF
d_call: TRBD1; clone_size: once; v_call: TRBV7-2; j_call: TRBJ1-2; cdr3_nt: TGTGCCAGCAGCTTATACAGGGGGGATTACGGCTACACCTTC; cdr3_aa: CASSLYRGDYGYTF
d_call: TRBD2; clone_size: -; v_call: TRBV5-1; j_call: TRBJ2-7; cdr3_nt: TGCGCCAGCAGCTTGGGGACTAGCGGGGTTACCTACGAGCAGTACTTC; cdr3_aa: CASSLGTSGVTYEQYF
d_call: TRBD1; clone_size: -; v_call: TRBV19; j_call: TRBJ1-1; cdr3_nt: TGTGCCAGTAGTTCGCAGGGGGCAGGGAACACTGAAGCTTTCTTT; cdr3_aa: CASSSQGAGNTEAFF
d_call: -; clone_size: -; v_call: TRBV18; j_call: TRBJ1-2; cdr3_nt: TGTGCCAGCTCACCGGGGAGTCTCTCCTATGGCTACACCTTC; cdr3_aa: CASSPGSLSYGYTF
d_call: TRBD1; clone_size: -; v_call: TRBV6-1; j_call: TRBJ2-1; cdr3_nt: TGTGCCAGCAGTGAACAGGGGGCATCCTACAATGAGCAGTTCTTC; cdr3_aa: CASSEQGASYNEQFF
d_call: TRBD1; clone_size: once; v_call: TRBV7-9; j_call: TRBJ1-1; cdr3_nt: TGTGCCAGCAGCGAAGGTCCAGGGGGCACTGAAGCTTTCTTT; cdr3_aa: CASSEGPGGTEAFF
d_call: -; clone_size: -; v_call: TRBV4-1; j_call: TRBJ1-4; cdr3_nt: TGCGCCAGCAGCCTCAGGGCCGCAACTAATGAAAAACTGTTTTTT; cdr3_aa: CASSLRAATNEKLFF
d_call: -; clone_size: -; v_call: TRBV6-5; j_call: TRBJ1-2; cdr3_nt: TGTGCCAGCAGTTACGGGGGCCCGGGCGATGGCTACACCTTC; cdr3_aa: CASSYGGPGDGYTF
d_call: -; clone_size: -; v_call: TRBV11-2; j_call: TRBJ2-4; cdr3_nt: TGTGCCAGCAGCTGGGAGTACAGTGCCAAAAACATTCAGTACTTC; cdr3_aa: CASSWEYSAKNIQYF
d_call: -; clone_size: many; v_call: TRBV7-3; j_call: TRBJ2-1; cdr3_nt: TGTGCCAGCAGCTTCGGGAATGAGCAGTTCTTC; cdr3_aa: CASSFGNEQFF
d_call: -; clone_size: -; v_call: TRBV5-8; j_call: TRBJ2-5; cdr3_nt: TGTGCCAGCAGCTTGGGGCGGAACCAAGAGACCCAGTACTTC; cdr3_aa: CASSLGRNQETQYF
d_call: -; clone_size: -; v_call: TRBV5-5; j_call: TRBJ2-5; cdr3_nt: TGTGCCAGCAGCCCTACACCTACAGGGACAGAGACCCAGTACTTC; cdr3_aa: CASSPTPTGTETQYF
d_call: TRBD1; clone_size: once; v_call: TRBV15; j_call: TRBJ2-6; cdr3_nt: TGTGCCACCAGCGGGGGTACAGGGGTGCCTGGGGCCAACGTCCTGACTTTC; cdr3_aa: CATSGGTGVPGANVLTF
d_call: -; clone_size: -; v_call: TRBV30; j_call: TRBJ2-2; cdr3_nt: TGTGCCTGGAGTGTAGCGAGGAACACCGGGGAGCTGTTTTTT; cdr3_aa: CAWSVARNTGELFF
d_call: -; clone_size: -; v_call: TRBV27; j_call: TRBJ2-6; cdr3_nt: TGTGCCAGCAGCCAAGGACAGACTTTCTCTGGGGCCAACGTCCTGACTTTC; cdr3_aa: CASSQGQTFSGANVLTF
d_call: TRBD2; clone_size: -; v_call: TRBV6-1; j_call: TRBJ2-3; cdr3_nt: TGTGCCAGCAGTGTCTACGGGGGGTTAAACACAGATACGCAGTATTTT; cdr3_aa: CASSVYGGLNTDTQYF
d_call: TRBD2; clone_size: many; v_call: TRBV5-1; j_call: TRBJ2-3; cdr3_nt: TGCGCCAGCAGCTTGGCCCTTACTAGCGGGGGCACAGATACGCAGTATTTT; cdr3_aa: CASSLALTSGGTDTQYF
d_call: TRBD1; clone_size: -; v_call: TRBV18; j_call: TRBJ2-7; cdr3_nt: TGTGCCAGCTCGCCCCGGGACAGGGTCGACGAGCAGTACTTC; cdr3_aa: CASSPRDRVDEQYF
d_call: -; clone_size: -; v_call: TRBV6-5; j_call: TRBJ1-3; cdr3_nt: TGTGCCAGCAGCTCGGGGGCGGGGGAACATTTT; cdr3_aa: CASSSGAGEHF
d_call: -; clone_size: -; v_call: TRBV7-3; j_call: TRBJ2-2; cdr3_nt: TGTGCCAGCAGCTTAACCGACAGGAACACCGGGGAGCTGTTTTTT; cdr3_aa: CASSLTDRNTGELFF
d_call: TRBD1; clone_size: -; v_call: TRBV6-5; j_call: TRBJ2-7; cdr3_nt: TGTGCCAGCAGATATACGGACAGGGCCTACGAGCAGTACTTC; cdr3_aa: CASRYTDRAYEQYF
d_call: -; clone_size: -; v_call: TRBV6-5; j_call: TRBJ1-2; cdr3_nt: TGTGCCAGCAGCGCCGACACAAACTATGGCTACACCTTC; cdr3_aa: CASSADTNYGYTF
d_call: -; clone_size: -; v_call: TRBV18; j_call: TRBJ2-1; cdr3_nt: TGTGCCAGCTCACCAAGGCAGGGGTCCTCCTACAATGAGCAGTTCTTC; cdr3_aa: CASSPRQGSSYNEQFF
d_call: -; clone_size: -; v_call: TRBV4-1; j_call: TRBJ1-2; cdr3_nt: TGCGCCAGCAGCCAAGCGTCACCAGGGGCCATGGACCTCTATGGCTACACCTTC; cdr3_aa: CASSQASPGAMDLYGYTF
d_call: -; clone_size: once; v_call: TRBV7-2; j_call: TRBJ1-5; cdr3_nt: TGTGCCAGCAGCCAACCCTTGGCAGGCGATCAGCCCCAGCATTTT; cdr3_aa: CASSQPLAGDQPQHF
d_call: -; clone_size: -; v_call: TRBV9; j_call: TRBJ1-1; cdr3_nt: TGTGCCAGCAGCGCGATTATCGAGCACACTGAAGCTTTCTTT; cdr3_aa: CASSAIIEHTEAFF
d_call: -; clone_size: -; v_call: TRBV7-5; j_call: TRBJ1-3; cdr3_nt: TGTGCCAGAAGCTTCAAGACCTGGGAGGCTGGAAACACCATATATTTT; cdr3_aa: CARSFKTWEAGNTIYF
d_call: -; clone_size: -; v_call: TRBV20-1; j_call: TRBJ2-7; cdr3_nt: TGCAGTGCCCAGGGCGTTTCCGAGCAGTACTTC; cdr3_aa: CSAQGVSEQYF
d_call: -; clone_size: -; v_call: TRBV29-1; j_call: TRBJ1-2; cdr3_nt: TGCAGCGTTGACGCGGCGGTGGGCTATGGCTACACCTTC; cdr3_aa: CSVDAAVGYGYTF
d_call: TRBD1; clone_size: -; v_call: TRBV14; j_call: TRBJ1-2; cdr3_nt: TGTGCCAGCAGCCAAGGACCTTACAGGGGCAACTATGGCTACACCTTC; cdr3_aa: CASSQGPYRGNYGYTF
d_call: TRBD1; clone_size: few; v_call: TRBV10-3; j_call: TRBJ1-5; cdr3_nt: TGTGCCATCAGTGAGGGACAGGGCGGCAATCAGCCCCAGCATTTT; cdr3_aa: CAISEGQGGNQPQHF
d_call: TRBD2; clone_size: -; v_call: TRBV4-1; j_call: TRBJ2-7; cdr3_nt: TGCGCCAGCAGCCAAGTCCGGACTAGCGTCTCCTACGAGCAGTACTTC; cdr3_aa: CASSQVRTSVSYEQYF
d_call: -; clone_size: -; v_call: TRBV19; j_call: TRBJ1-2; cdr3_nt: TGTGCCAGTAGTATCCAGGGGTTCTTAGTAGGCTACACCTTC; cdr3_aa: CASSIQGFLVGYTF
d_call: TRBD2; clone_size: -; v_call: TRBV19; j_call: TRBJ2-2; cdr3_nt: TGTGCCAGTAGTGGACTAGCGGGGGAGGGCGGGGAGCTGTTTTTT; cdr3_aa: CASSGLAGEGGELFF
d_call: TRBD1; clone_size: -; v_call: TRBV7-2; j_call: TRBJ2-5; cdr3_nt: TGTGCCAGCAGCGGCATAGACAGGGCCGGACCCCAGTACTTC; cdr3_aa: CASSGIDRAGPQYF
d_call: TRBD2; clone_size: once; v_call: TRBV5-4; j_call: TRBJ2-5; cdr3_nt: TGTGCCAGCAGCTTGGATTTAGCGGGGCCCGTGGCCCAGTACTTC; cdr3_aa: CASSLDLAGPVAQYF
d_call: -; clone_size: -; v_call: TRBV9; j_call: TRBJ2-7; cdr3_nt: TGTGCCAGCAGCTGGTCAACGGAGAATTTCGAGCAGTACTTC; cdr3_aa: CASSWSTENFEQYF
d_call: -; clone_size: once; v_call: TRBV30; j_call: TRBJ1-3; cdr3_nt: TGTGCCTGGGTTGCCCCACGGGGCTCTACAGGGATTGAAAACACCATATATTTT; cdr3_aa: CAWVAPRGSTGIENTIYF